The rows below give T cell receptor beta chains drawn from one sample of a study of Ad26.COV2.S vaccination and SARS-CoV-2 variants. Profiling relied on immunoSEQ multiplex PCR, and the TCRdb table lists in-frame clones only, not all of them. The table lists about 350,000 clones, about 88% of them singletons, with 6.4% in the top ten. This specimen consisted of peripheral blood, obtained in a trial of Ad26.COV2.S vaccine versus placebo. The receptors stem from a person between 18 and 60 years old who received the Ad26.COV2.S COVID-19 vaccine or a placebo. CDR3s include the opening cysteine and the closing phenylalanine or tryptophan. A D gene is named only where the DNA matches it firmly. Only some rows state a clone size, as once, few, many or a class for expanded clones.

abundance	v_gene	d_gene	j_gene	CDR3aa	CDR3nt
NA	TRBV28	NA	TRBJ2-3	CASRGDTQYF	TGTGCCTCGCGGGGAGATACGCAGTATTTT
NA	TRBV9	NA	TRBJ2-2	CASSVAGANTGELFF	TGTGCCAGCAGCGTAGCGGGGGCCAACACCGGGGAGCTGTTTTTT
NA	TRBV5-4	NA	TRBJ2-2	CASSPNTGELFF	TGTGCCAGCAGCCCGAACACCGGGGAGCTGTTTTTT
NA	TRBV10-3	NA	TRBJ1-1	CATEGGDEAFF	TGTGCCACCGAGGGGGGAGATGAAGCTTTCTTT
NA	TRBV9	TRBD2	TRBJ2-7	CASSGLAGGPGEQYF	TGTGCCAGCAGCGGCCTAGCGGGAGGGCCGGGCGAGCAGTACTTC
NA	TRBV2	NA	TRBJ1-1	CASSEQGNTEAFF	TGTGCCAGCAGTGAACAGGGAAACACTGAAGCTTTCTTT
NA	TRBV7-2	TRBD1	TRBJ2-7	CASSLKQGTYEQYF	TGTGCCAGCAGCTTAAAACAGGGGACGTACGAGCAGTACTTC
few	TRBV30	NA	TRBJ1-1	CAWSVGRGLGAFF	TGTGCCTGGAGTGTAGGGCGCGGGTTGGGCGCTTTCTTT
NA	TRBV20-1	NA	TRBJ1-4	CSASPGAGNNEKLFF	TGCAGTGCTAGTCCCGGCGCAGGAAATAATGAAAAACTGTTTTTT
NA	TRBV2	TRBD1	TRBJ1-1	CASTSSTGVTEAFF	TGTGCCAGCACCTCATCGACAGGGGTTACTGAAGCTTTCTTT
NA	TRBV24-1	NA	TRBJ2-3	CATSDAIVGDTQYF	TGTGCCACCAGTGACGCTATCGTGGGAGATACGCAGTATTTT
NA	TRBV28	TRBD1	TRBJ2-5	CASSTPGQGRETQYF	TGTGCCAGCAGTACCCCGGGACAGGGACGTGAGACCCAGTACTTC
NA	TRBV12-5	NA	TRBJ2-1	CASGLSKGGTYNEQFF	TGTGCTAGTGGTTTGAGTAAAGGGGGGACCTACAATGAGCAGTTCTTC
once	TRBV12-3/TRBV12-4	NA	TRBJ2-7	CASSLFGTYEQYF	TGTGCCAGCAGTTTATTTGGTACTTACGAGCAGTACTTC
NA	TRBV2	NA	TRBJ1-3	CASSPRRSGPGNTIYF	TGTGCCAGCAGTCCACGAAGGTCAGGGCCGGGAAACACCATATATTTT
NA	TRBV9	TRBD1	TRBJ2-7	CASSVTGTASYEQYF	TGTGCCAGCAGCGTCACCGGGACAGCGAGCTACGAGCAGTACTTC
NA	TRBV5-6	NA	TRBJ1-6	CASSRLTGTNSPLHF	TGTGCCAGCAGCCGACTTACTGGGACCAATTCACCCCTCCACTTT
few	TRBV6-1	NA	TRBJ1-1	CASSESKAFF	TGTGCCAGCAGTGAGAGTAAAGCTTTCTTT
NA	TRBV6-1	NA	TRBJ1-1	CASSEGGTEAFF	TGTGCCAGCAGTGAAGGGGGCACTGAAGCTTTCTTT
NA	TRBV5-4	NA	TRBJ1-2	CASSSPGRSFNYGYTF	TGTGCCAGCAGCTCTCCTGGACGGAGCTTTAACTATGGCTACACCTTC
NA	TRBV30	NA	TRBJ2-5	CAVKGGDMGETQYF	TGTGCCGTAAAAGGAGGTGACATGGGGGAGACCCAGTACTTC
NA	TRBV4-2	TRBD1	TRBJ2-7	CASSHDLGQGGYEQYF	TGTGCCAGCAGCCACGACCTAGGACAGGGGGGATACGAGCAGTACTTC
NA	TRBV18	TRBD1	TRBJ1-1	CASSQKGPGQGGLNTEAFF	TGTGCCAGCTCCCAAAAAGGTCCGGGACAGGGGGGATTGAACACTGAAGCTTTCTTT
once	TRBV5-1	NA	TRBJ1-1	CASSSEWNREAFF	TGCGCCAGCAGCTCTGAGTGGAACAGGGAAGCTTTCTTT
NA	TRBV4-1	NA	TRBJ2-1	CASSPIQGLYNEQFF	TGCGCCAGCAGCCCGATTCAGGGGCTATACAATGAGCAGTTCTTC
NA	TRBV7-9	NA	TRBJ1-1	CASTIPRALGTEAFF	TGTGCCAGCACTATCCCCAGGGCTTTGGGCACTGAAGCTTTCTTT
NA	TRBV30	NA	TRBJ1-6	CAWSGTVKNSPLHF	TGTGCCTGGAGTGGGACAGTAAAAAATTCACCCCTCCACTTT
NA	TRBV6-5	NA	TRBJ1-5	CASSYSSIGNQPQHF	TGTGCCAGCAGTTACTCCTCAATCGGCAATCAGCCCCAGCATTTT
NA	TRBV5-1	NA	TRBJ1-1	CASSLDLNTEAFF	TGCGCCAGCAGCTTAGACTTGAACACTGAAGCTTTCTTT
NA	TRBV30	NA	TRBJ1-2	CAWSSSGLKTVGYTF	TGTGCCTGGAGTTCCTCGGGACTTAAGACGGTGGGCTACACCTTC
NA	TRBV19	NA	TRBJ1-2	CASSIGTVVYGYTF	TGTGCCAGTAGTATAGGGACAGTCGTCTATGGCTACACCTTC
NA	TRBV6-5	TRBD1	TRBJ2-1	CASSSPGQVDNEQFF	TGTGCCAGCAGTTCTCCGGGACAGGTGGACAATGAGCAGTTCTTC
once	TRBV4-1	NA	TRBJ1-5	CASSQDLRGGPSNQPQHF	TGCGCCAGCAGCCAAGATTTGAGGGGGGGACCAAGCAATCAGCCCCAGCATTTT